These 3 T cell receptor beta chains share one sample of origin, sequenced in a study of CD8+ T cells in alopecia areata. Treatment specified: oral pan-JAK inhibitor, 5-10 mg twice daily. Sequencing used cDNA as its template, made by extracting RNA and reverse transcribing it. The table came from immunoSEQ multiplex PCR; TCRdb's copy has only in-frame clones and leaves some out. The profile shows 200,000 to 250,000 clones, under 70% of them singletons. The sample in question was CD4+ T cells sorted from blood, obtained at week 4, from a patient treated with tofacitinib. The receptors derive from a human donor with alopecia areata.

The V gene is TRBV18, the J gene TRBJ1-2; 9 nucleotides match TRBD1. V shed 1 base, J shed 3 bases, and the junction held 6 bases outside the gene matches. The V gene's germline CDR1 is KGHSH and CDR2 LQKENI. The CDR3 contains 16 residues. The CDR3 coding sequence is TGTGCCAGCTCACCACTAAGGGACAGGGACGACTATGGCTACACCTTC. Translated, it gives CASSPLRDRDDYGYTF.

The V and J genes are TRBV18 and TRBJ2-6; D is perhaps TRBD1 or TRBD2 (6 bases each). Germline values: CDR1 KGHSH, CDR2 LQKENI. The CDR3 is made up of 17 amino acids. The ends were cut back, 6 bases at V and 0 bases at J, with 15 bases in the middle. The DNA of the CDR3 is TGTGCCAGCTCCCCTCAGGGGCGGGGCTCTGGGGCCAACGTCCTGACTTTC. Translated, it gives CASSPQGRGSGANVLTF.

The gene calls are TRBV7-2 and TRBJ2-3, with D perhaps given as TRBD1 or TRBD2 (6 bases each). CDR3 size: 14 residues. Looked up from germline, CDR1 is SGHTA and CDR2 is FQGNSA. The V gene lost 2 bases and the J gene lost 6 bases, with 12 bases spanning the gap. The DNA of the CDR3 is TGTGCCAGCAGCTTATCGGGGGCTAGTGATACGCAGTATTTT. Protein sequence: CASSLSGASDTQYF.